This is a list of T cell receptor beta chains from one sample in a study of early T cells in non-severe SARS-CoV-2 infection. MiXCR was run by TCRdb on the 5' RACE reads, yielding one entry per CDR3 protein. Of some 60,000 distinct CDR3 sequences listed, 10% are singletons. The source material was whole blood. These receptor sequences come from an adult who was a healthcare worker with PCR-confirmed SARS-CoV-2 infection or an uninfected control (not recorded which). The CDR3 runs from the conserved cysteine through the conserved F or W. A D gene is named only where the DNA matches it firmly. Expanded clones get a size class; other rows say once, few or many, or leave the size out.

TRBV20-1,NA,14,TRBJ2-1,many,TGCAGTGCTTCGCGGGCCAGCTCCTACAATGAGCAGTTCTTC,CSASRASSYNEQFF
TRBV28,NA,13,TRBJ2-5,many,TGTGCCAGCAGTTTATTTCCCGCGGAGACCCAGTACTTC,CASSLFPAETQYF
TRBV12-3/TRBV12-4,NA,14,TRBJ1-2,NA,TGTGCCAGCAGTTTAGGGGACTCCCTGGTTGGCTACACCTTC,CASSLGDSLVGYTF
TRBV7-9,NA,17,TRBJ2-7,many,TGTGCCAGCAGCTTAGACCATAGCTTAACACTTTCCTACGAGCAGTACTTC,CASSLDHSLTLSYEQYF
TRBV6-6,NA,15,TRBJ1-3,few,TGTGCCAGCAGTTACTCCTGGGGTTCTGGAAACACCATATATTTT,CASSYSWGSGNTIYF
TRBV7-2,TRBD1,15,TRBJ1-3,NA,TGTGCCAGCAGCTTCGACAGGGCCTCTGGAAACACCATATATTTT,CASSFDRASGNTIYF
TRBV9,TRBD1,14,TRBJ1-2,many,TGTGCCAGCAGCCCCCCCCAGGGGGTCGTTGGCTACACCTTC,CASSPPQGVVGYTF
TRBV5-1,NA,15,TRBJ1-1,many,TGCGCCAGCAGCTTGCTGTCCCGGAAAGACACTGAAGCTTTCTTT,CASSLLSRKDTEAFF
TRBV11-2,NA,15,TRBJ1-3,NA,TGTGCCAGCAGCATCGCCGGACAGCAGGGAAACACCATATATTTT,CASSIAGQQGNTIYF
TRBV7-2,NA,15,TRBJ2-7,few,TGTGCCAGCAGCTTAGATGGAGGGGCCGGTAACGAGCAGTACTTC,CASSLDGGAGNEQYF
TRBV7-9,TRBD2,17,TRBJ2-7,many,TGTGCCAGCAGCCCACCGGGGCGGGACTACCTTCTAGTCGAGCAGTACTTC,CASSPPGRDYLLVEQYF
TRBV6-2/TRBV6-3,NA,15,TRBJ2-6,few,TGTGCCAGCACCCATCCTGGGTTTGGGGCCAACGTCCTGACTTTC,CASTHPGFGANVLTF
TRBV5-6,TRBD2,17,TRBJ2-1,many,TGTGCCAGCAGCTTGGTCTGGCGGGAGAGGACCTACAATGAGCAGTTCTTC,CASSLVWRERTYNEQFF
TRBV29-1,NA,17,TRBJ2-2,many,TGCAGCGTTGAAAAGGGTGGGGCAGCCGACCTCACCGGGGAGCTGTTTTTT,CSVEKGGAADLTGELFF
TRBV6-2/TRBV6-3,TRBD2,15,TRBJ2-3,few,TGTGCCAGCAATAGCGGGAGGCGTGAGGGAGATACGCAGTATTTT,CASNSGRREGDTQYF
TRBV7-3,NA,14,TRBJ2-3,NA,TGTGCCAGCAGCGTTTCCTGGACGACAGATACGCAGTATTTT,CASSVSWTTDTQYF
TRBV4-3,NA,15,TRBJ2-2,many,TGCGCCAGCAGCCAAATCGTCTACAGCACCGGGGAGCTGTTTTTT,CASSQIVYSTGELFF
TRBV3-2,NA,16,TRBJ2-1,few,TGTGCCAGCAGCCAGGGAGGGCGGGTGGACTACAATGAGCAGTTCTTC,CASSQGGRVDYNEQFF
TRBV7-9,NA,15,TRBJ2-2,few,TGTGCCAGCAGCTTGAGGGCCGGAGGGACCGGGGAGCTGTTTTTT,CASSLRAGGTGELFF
TRBV6-5,NA,17,TRBJ1-1,few,TGTGCCAGCAGTTACCTCCAGGGTCCCCGAATAAACACTGAAGCTTTCTTT,CASSYLQGPRINTEAFF
TRBV7-9,TRBD2,19,TRBJ2-2,many,TGTGCCAGCAGCTTAGCCATCTCAGGACTAGCGGATCACACCGGGGAGCTGTTTTTT,CASSLAISGLADHTGELFF
TRBV24-1,TRBD2,16,TRBJ2-1,once,TGTGCCACCAGTGTATCCGGGACTAGCGGGAGACCTGAGCAGTTCTTC,CATSVSGTSGRPEQFF
TRBV3-1,TRBD2,19,TRBJ2-3,many,TGTGCCAGCAGCCAAGTAGGACTAGCGGGATCATCTAGCACAGATACGCAGTATTTT,CASSQVGLAGSSSTDTQYF
TRBV5-6,TRBD1,13,TRBJ2-5,many,TGTGCCAGCAGCTTTGGGACAGAAGAGACCCAGTACTTC,CASSFGTEETQYF
TRBV9,TRBD2,15,TRBJ2-2,NA,TGTGTCAGCAGCGTAGCGGCGGGAGCCACCGGGGAGCTGTTTTTT,CVSSVAAGATGELFF
TRBV7-6,NA,16,TRBJ1-3,NA,TGTGCCAGCAGCTTATCGGGATCGGGTCCCTCGGGGACCATATATTTT,CASSLSGSGPSGTIYF
TRBV11-1,NA,15,TRBJ2-1,few,TGTGCCAGCAGCTTAGAATTGACGGGAAACAATGAGCAGTTCTTC,CASSLELTGNNEQFF
TRBV7-6,NA,14,TRBJ2-1,many,TGTGCCAGCAGCGCCGGACAAGCATGGGATGAGCAGTTCTTC,CASSAGQAWDEQFF
TRBV10-2,TRBD2,15,TRBJ2-2,many,TGCGCCAGCAGCCGGACTAGCCAGGGGACCGGGGAGCTGTTTTTT,CASSRTSQGTGELFF
TRBV7-9,NA,13,TRBJ2-1,few,TGTGCCAGCAGCCCCGACGGGTTCGATGAGCAGTTCTTC,CASSPDGFDEQFF
TRBV27,NA,14,TRBJ2-5,many,TGTGCCACCGACTGGATGGGCGGGAACAAGACCCAGTACTTC,CATDWMGGNKTQYF